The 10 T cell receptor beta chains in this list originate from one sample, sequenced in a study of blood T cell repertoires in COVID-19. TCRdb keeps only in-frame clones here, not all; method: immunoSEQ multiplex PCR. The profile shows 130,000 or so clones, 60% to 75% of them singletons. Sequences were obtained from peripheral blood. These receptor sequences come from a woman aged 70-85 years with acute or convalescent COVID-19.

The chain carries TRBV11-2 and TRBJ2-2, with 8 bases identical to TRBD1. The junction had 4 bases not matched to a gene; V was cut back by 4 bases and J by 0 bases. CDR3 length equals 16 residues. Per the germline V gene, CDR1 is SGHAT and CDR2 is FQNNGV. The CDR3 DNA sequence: TGTGCCAGCAGCTACGGACAGGGAGCGAACACCGGGGAGCTGTTTTTT. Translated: CASSYGQGANTGELFF.

The CDR3 region is CASSEIGQGGYEQYF. The CDR3, as DNA: TGTGCCAGCAGTGAAATAGGACAGGGGGGCTACGAGCAGTACTTC. The chain has TRBV2 and TRBJ2-7; 10 positions match TRBD1. This CDR3 has 15 amino acids. V was clipped by 2 bases and J by 3 bases; unmatched bases: 4. Germline CDR1 SNHLY, CDR2 FYNNEI.

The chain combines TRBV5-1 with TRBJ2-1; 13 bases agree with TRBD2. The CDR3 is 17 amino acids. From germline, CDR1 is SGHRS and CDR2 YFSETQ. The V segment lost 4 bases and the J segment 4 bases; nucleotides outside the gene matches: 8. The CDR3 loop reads CASSAGLAGVRYNEQFF. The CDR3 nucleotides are TGCGCCAGCAGCGCTGGACTAGCGGGGGTAAGGTACAATGAGCAGTTCTTC.

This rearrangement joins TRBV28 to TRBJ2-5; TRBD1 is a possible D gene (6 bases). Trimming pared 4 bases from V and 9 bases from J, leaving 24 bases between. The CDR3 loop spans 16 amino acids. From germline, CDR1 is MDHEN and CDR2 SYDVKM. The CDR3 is CASSSPDSGRRLAQYF. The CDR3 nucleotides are TGTGCCAGCAGTTCACCGGACAGCGGACGCAGGTTGGCCCAGTACTTC.

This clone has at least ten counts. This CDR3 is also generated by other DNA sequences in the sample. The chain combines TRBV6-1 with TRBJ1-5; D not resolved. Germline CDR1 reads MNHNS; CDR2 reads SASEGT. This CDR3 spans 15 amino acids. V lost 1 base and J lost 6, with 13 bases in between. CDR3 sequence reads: CASSEGAGGSQPQHF. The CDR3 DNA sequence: TGTGCCAGCAGTGAAGGGGCTGGCGGGAGTCAGCCCCAGCATTTT.

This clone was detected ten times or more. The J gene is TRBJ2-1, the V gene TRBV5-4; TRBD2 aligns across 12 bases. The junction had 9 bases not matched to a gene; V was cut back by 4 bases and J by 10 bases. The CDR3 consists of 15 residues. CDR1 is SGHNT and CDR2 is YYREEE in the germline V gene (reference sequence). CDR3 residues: CASSPGLAGRGEQFF. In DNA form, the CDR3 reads TGTGCCAGCAGCCCGGGACTAGCGGGCCGGGGCGAGCAGTTCTTC.

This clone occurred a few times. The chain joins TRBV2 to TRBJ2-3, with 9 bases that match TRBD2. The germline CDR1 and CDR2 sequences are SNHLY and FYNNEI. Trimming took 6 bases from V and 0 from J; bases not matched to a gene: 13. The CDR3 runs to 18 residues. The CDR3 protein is CASSENLMTSGSTDTQYF. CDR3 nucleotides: TGTGCCAGCAGCGAAAATCTTATGACTAGCGGAAGCACAGATACGCAGTATTTT.

The CDR3, as DNA: TGTGCCAGCAGCCCGCGGGTAGATACGCAGTATTTT. It codes for CASSPRVDTQYF. This chain links TRBV7-9 with TRBJ2-3, with D possibly matching TRBD2 (5 bases). Germline V gene data show CDR1 as SEHNR and CDR2 as FQNEAQ (reference sequence). Trimming took 5 bases from V and 5 from J, leaving 8 bases between them. The CDR3 runs 12 residues.

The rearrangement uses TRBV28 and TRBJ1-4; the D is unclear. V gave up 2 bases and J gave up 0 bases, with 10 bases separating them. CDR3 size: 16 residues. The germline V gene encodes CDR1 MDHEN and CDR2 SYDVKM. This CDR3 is CASSLGVGATNEKLFF. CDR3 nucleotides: TGTGCCAGCAGTTTAGGGGTCGGGGCAACTAATGAAAAACTGTTTTTT.

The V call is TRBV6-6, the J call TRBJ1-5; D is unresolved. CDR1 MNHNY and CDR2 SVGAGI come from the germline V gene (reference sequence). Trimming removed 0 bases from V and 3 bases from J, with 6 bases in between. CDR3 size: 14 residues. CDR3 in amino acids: CASSYSRLNQPQHF. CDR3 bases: TGTGCCAGCAGTTACTCGAGGCTCAATCAGCCCCAGCATTTT.